Listed below are T cell receptor beta chains from one sample, sequenced in a study of T cell responses to AZD1222 COVID-19 vaccine. Only in-frame clones appear in the TCRdb table, and some are missing; sequencing was by immunoSEQ multiplex PCR. This table holds about 120,000 clones, around nine tenths found once. The source was peripheral blood, collected on day 0 of AZD1222 vaccination. The receptors derive from an adult in good health. The CDR3 runs from the conserved cysteine through the conserved F or W. A D gene is named only where the DNA matches it firmly. Clone sizes are given selectively: once, few, many, or a class where the clone is expanded.

cdr3_length	v_call	clone_size	j_call	d_call	cdr3_nt	cdr3_aa
11	TRBV20-1	.	TRBJ2-1	.	TGCAGTGGGTTCACCTACAATGAGCAGTTCTTC	CSGFTYNEQFF
19	TRBV13	.	TRBJ2-6	.	TGTGCCAGCAGCCGACGGGAGGCAGGGGGACTATCTGGGGCCAACGTCCTGACTTTC	CASSRREAGGLSGANVLTF
18	TRBV28	.	TRBJ1-3	.	TGTGCCAGCAGTTCCCTACGTCTGGGACAAACCCCTGGAAACACCATATATTTT	CASSSLRLGQTPGNTIYF
13	TRBV28	.	TRBJ2-2	.	TGTGCCAGCGTACAGGGCTCCACCGGGGAGCTGTTTTTT	CASVQGSTGELFF
16	TRBV19	.	TRBJ1-2	TRBD1	TGTGCCAGTTCTCCCACCGGACAGGCCCTATACTTGGGCTACACCTTC	CASSPTGQALYLGYTF
16	TRBV5-4	once	TRBJ2-1	TRBD2	TGTGCCAGCAGCTTGAGGTTGGCTAGCGGGGGACCGGCGCAGTTCTTC	CASSLRLASGGPAQFF
16	TRBV4-1	.	TRBJ1-4	TRBD1	TGCGCCAGCAGCCAAGGACAGGGGCGGATCAAGGAAAAACTGTTTTTT	CASSQGQGRIKEKLFF
15	TRBV9	.	TRBJ2-1	TRBD2	TGTGCCAGCAGCGTAGGTGGCGGGAGGTCTAATGAGCAGTTCTTC	CASSVGGGRSNEQFF
12	TRBV28	once	TRBJ2-7	.	TGTGCCAGCAGTTTCCGGGGCCACGAGCAGTACTTC	CASSFRGHEQYF
15	TRBV7-2	.	TRBJ2-5	.	TGTGCCAGCAGCTTAGTGGTCGTGGGGTCTGAGACCCAGTACTTC	CASSLVVVGSETQYF
13	TRBV28	.	TRBJ1-1	.	TGTGCCAGCACCCTAGGATGGGACACTGAAGCTTTCTTT	CASTLGWDTEAFF
15	TRBV24-1	.	TRBJ2-5	TRBD1	TGTGCCACCAGTGACCAGACAGGGGGACGAGAGACCCAGTACTTC	CATSDQTGGRETQYF
15	TRBV11-1	.	TRBJ1-1	.	TGTGCCAGCAGCCCTCGGACGGGGAAGAACACTGAAGCTTTCTTT	CASSPRTGKNTEAFF
11	TRBV29-1	.	TRBJ1-1	.	TGCAGCTCGGGGAGGAACACTGAAGCTTTCTTT	CSSGRNTEAFF
15	TRBV29-1	.	TRBJ1-2	TRBD1	TGCAGCGTTGGGGGTTCCGGGACAGGGGTGCATGGCTACACCTTC	CSVGGSGTGVHGYTF
15	TRBV5-4	few	TRBJ2-7	TRBD1	TGTGCCAGCAGCCCGGGGACAGGGCCCTCATACGAGCAGTACTTC	CASSPGTGPSYEQYF
13	TRBV5-1	.	TRBJ1-5	.	TGCGCCAGCAGCCTTGGGTCGGGTCAGCCCCAGCATTTT	CASSLGSGQPQHF
14	TRBV28	.	TRBJ1-2	.	TGTGCCAGCAGTGGCCCGGGACAATACTATGGCTACACCTTC	CASSGPGQYYGYTF
13	TRBV14	.	TRBJ1-4	.	TGTGCCAGCAGCCGCTACATTAATGAAAAACTGTTTTTT	CASSRYINEKLFF
11	TRBV13	.	TRBJ2-3	.	TGTGCCAGCAGCTACCAGGGTACGCAGTATTTT	CASSYQGTQYF
15	TRBV19	once	TRBJ1-1	.	TGTGCCAGTAGTATTTCGGGCAGGGCGAACACTGAAGCTTTCTTT	CASSISGRANTEAFF
13	TRBV28	.	TRBJ1-2	.	TGTGCCAGCACTCCGACCAACAAGTATGGCTACACCTTC	CASTPTNKYGYTF
15	TRBV11-2	.	TRBJ2-2	TRBD2	TGTGCCAGCAGCTTAGATCCGGGAGGGGCCGGGGAGCTGTTTTTT	CASSLDPGGAGELFF
14	TRBV18	.	TRBJ2-3	TRBD1	TGTGCCAGCTCACTAGGACAGGGGGGAGATACGCAGTATTTT	CASSLGQGGDTQYF
16	TRBV4-1	.	TRBJ1-2	TRBD1	TGCGCCAGCAGCCATCCCGGGACAGGGGCGGTCTATGGCTACACCTTC	CASSHPGTGAVYGYTF
11	TRBV7-2	once	TRBJ1-1	.	TGTGCCAGCAGCTTGCGTCCAGAAGCTTTCTTT	CASSLRPEAFF
15	TRBV6-5	.	TRBJ1-3	.	TGTGCCAGCAGTTACTCCGGGAGCTCTGGAAACACCATATATTTT	CASSYSGSSGNTIYF
14	TRBV9	.	TRBJ1-1	.	TGTGCCAGCAGCGTCGACACCAGGAACACTGAAGCTTTCTTT	CASSVDTRNTEAFF
14	TRBV10-3	once	TRBJ1-1	TRBD1	TGTGCCGCGGGGGCAGGGGGGCACGGCTCCGAAGCTTTCTTT	CAAGAGGHGSEAFF
14	TRBV2	few	TRBJ2-3	.	TGTGCCAGCGAGACAGGAGGTAGCACAGATACGCAGTATTTT	CASETGGSTDTQYF
15	TRBV19	.	TRBJ1-5	.	TGTGCCAGTAGTGGCCCGGGGTATAGCAATCAGCCCCAGCATTTT	CASSGPGYSNQPQHF
15	TRBV10-2	.	TRBJ2-7	TRBD2	TGCGCCACCAACCCGCGCGGGGGGGCCTCCTACGAGCAGTACTTC	CATNPRGGASYEQYF
17	TRBV4-1	.	TRBJ2-5	.	TGCGCCAGCAGCCAAGAGGCTCGGGGGGCTTCGCTGGGGACCCAGTACTTC	CASSQEARGASLGTQYF
12	TRBV12-3/TRBV12-4	.	TRBJ1-6	.	TGTGCCAGCAGTTTCAGGGGTTCACCCCTCCACTTT	CASSFRGSPLHF
15	TRBV29-1	.	TRBJ2-6	.	TGCAGCGTTGGGAAGAGATTCTCTGGGGCCAACGTCCTGACTTTC	CSVGKRFSGANVLTF
16	TRBV7-8	.	TRBJ1-4	.	TGTGCCAGCAGCTTACAATCTTGGGGTAGAGGAGAAAAACTGTTTTTT	CASSLQSWGRGEKLFF
15	TRBV6-5	.	TRBJ1-1	.	TGTGCCAGCAGCCCCCAGAAAGTATCGAACACTGAAGCTTTCTTT	CASSPQKVSNTEAFF
11	TRBV20-1	.	TRBJ1-5	.	TGCAGTGCTAGTCGGGATCAGCCCCAGCATTTT	CSASRDQPQHF
15	TRBV19	few	TRBJ2-3	.	TGTGCCAGCACTAAGACGGGGTCGTACACAGATACGCAGTATTTT	CASTKTGSYTDTQYF
16	TRBV18	.	TRBJ2-6	.	TGTGCCAGCTCACCACCGGAAGGCTCTGGGGCCAACGTCCTGACTTTC	CASSPPEGSGANVLTF
13	TRBV7-9	.	TRBJ1-1	.	TGTGCCAGCAGCTTACTAAATCAGGGTGAAGCTTTCTTT	CASSLLNQGEAFF
17	TRBV11-2	.	TRBJ2-4	TRBD1	TGTGCCAGCAGCTTAGTGGGACAGGGAGGGTTGTTGAACATTCAGTACTTC	CASSLVGQGGLLNIQYF
12	TRBV18	once	TRBJ2-2	.	TGTGCCAGCTCACCGCGAGGAGCGGAGCTGTTTTTT	CASSPRGAELFF
14	TRBV5-1	few	TRBJ1-5	.	TGCGCCAGCAGTATCGGACAGCCGGCATCGGCCCAGCATTTT	CASSIGQPASAQHF
14	TRBV15	.	TRBJ1-4	TRBD1	TGTGCCACCAGCCCAGGGGGGTCGGGGGAAAAACTGTTTTTT	CATSPGGSGEKLFF
16	TRBV6-5	.	TRBJ2-7	TRBD1	TGTGCCAGCAGTTACTCCGTAAACGACAGGGTGAGCGAGCAGTACTTC	CASSYSVNDRVSEQYF